Detailed here is one T cell receptor beta chain. Produced via immunoSEQ multiplex PCR; TCRdb's table is partial and in-frame only. Among more than 9,500 clones, 24% were seen once, and the ten largest hold roughly a sixth. CDR1 is SGHNT, CDR2 YENEEA, per germline. This CDR3 contains 16 residues. V lost 4 bases to trimming and J lost 6 bases; unmatched junction nucleotides: 9. Treatment here: randomized to nivolumab then ipilimumab (arm A) or the reverse (arm B). This specimen belongs to a study of sequential checkpoint blockade in melanoma. Overall study: After nivolumab or ipilimumab alone, over 20 patients had week-13 rebiopsies.

Here the sequenced sample was tumor tissue (inferred from file names), taken from a patient given nivolumab and ipilimumab in sequence. The chain combines TRBV11-3 with TRBJ2-7, with 13 bases matching TRBD2. The source is a human donor with melanoma. Written as DNA, the CDR3 is TGTGCCAGCAGCTCCCTTCCGGGACTAGCGGGATCCGAGCAGTACTTC. It translates to CASSSLPGLAGSEQYF.